This is a list of T cell receptor beta chains from one sample in a study of monozygotic twins with inflammatory bowel disease. TCRdb reanalyzed the 5' RACE reads and collapses them to one entry per CDR3 protein, without DNA. The repertoire shows a few hundred thousand distinct CDR3 sequences; the top ten hold just over 2.5%. Sequencing input: blood. The receptors here all came from a human donor with ulcerative colitis or Crohn's disease, or a healthy co-twin of an affected twin (not recorded which). CDR3s include the opening cysteine and the closing phenylalanine or tryptophan. Fields, in order: V gene, J gene, CDR3 length, CDR3 protein.

>TRBV7-2|TRBJ2-5|13
CASSPRVQETQYF
>TRBV7-9|TRBJ1-2|14
CAVPGREANYGYTF
>TRBV5-1|TRBJ2-1|14
CASSPGRGGNEQFF
>TRBV25-1|TRBJ2-3|12
CASRATGDTQYF
>TRBV7-2|TRBJ1-6|14
CASSVDRGDTPLHF
>TRBV11-2|TRBJ2-7|18
CASSPQGASFGSSYEQYF
>TRBV7-9|TRBJ1-6|14
CASSLDLSASPLHF
>TRBV7-2|TRBJ1-3|15
CASSLDGQEINTIYF
>TRBV7-2|TRBJ2-3|15
CASSLVGGGTDTQYF
>TRBV7-8|TRBJ2-7|16
CASSSPGTRETYEQYF
>TRBV18|TRBJ1-6|15
CASSPQGPGNSPLHF
>TRBV5-1|TRBJ2-7|15
CASSLDRGRGNEQYF
>TRBV19|TRBJ2-3|14
CASSFWGSTDTQYF
>TRBV4-1|TRBJ1-2|15
CASSQPDSGPYGYTF
>TRBV20-1|TRBJ2-5|15
CSASLSGAGMKTQYF
>TRBV6-2/TRBV6-3|TRBJ1-2|14
CASSFGSPPRGYTF